A selection of T cell receptor beta chains follows, all from one sample in a study of cytomegalovirus exposure and HLA in healthy donors. Assay: immunoSEQ multiplex PCR; the TCRdb copy retains only in-frame clones and omits some. The table has under 200,000 clones, roughly 13% seen once. The sequenced sample consisted of PBMCs. The source is a man aged 50-59 years in good health and CMV-seropositive. Each CDR3 is given with its conserved first and last residue. D genes are given only for firm matches. Some rows mark clone size as missing; the rest say once, few, many or name a class of expanded clone.

>TRBV7-2|TRBJ1-5|.|few
TGTGCCAGCAGCCTGGCGGGGCCCCAAGGAAATCAGCCCCAGCATTTT
CASSLAGPQGNQPQHF
>TRBV4-3|TRBJ1-4|TRBD1|.
TGCGCCAGCAGCCAAGATCCGACCGGGACAGGGACTGAAAAACTGTTTTTT
CASSQDPTGTGTEKLFF
>TRBV9|TRBJ1-1|.|.
TGTGCCAGCAGCCCGGGACCCTCTATACGAGGGGGCACTGAAGCTTTCTTT
CASSPGPSIRGGTEAFF
>TRBV11-2|TRBJ1-3|TRBD1|few
TGTGCCAGCAGCCGACAGGGCTCTGGAAACACCATATATTTT
CASSRQGSGNTIYF
>TRBV7-3|TRBJ1-1|.|few
TGTGCCAGCAGCGCGGGACGGCTGAACACTGAAGCTTTCTTT
CASSAGRLNTEAFF
>TRBV7-2|TRBJ1-2|TRBD1|few
TGTGCCAGCAGCAGCGGGACAGGGCGGTATGGCTACACCTTC
CASSSGTGRYGYTF
>TRBV2|TRBJ2-1|TRBD2|.
TGTGCCAGCAGTCCCGGACTAGCGAATGAGCAGTTCTTC
CASSPGLANEQFF
>TRBV2|TRBJ2-4|TRBD1|.
TGTGCCAGCAGTGGGGGACAGGGAGGGACCAAAAACATTCAGTACTTC
CASSGGQGGTKNIQYF
>TRBV7-7|TRBJ2-3|.|.
TGTGCTAGCAGCTTAGACCGAGGGGATACGCAGTATTTT
CASSLDRGDTQYF
>TRBV5-1|TRBJ1-2|TRBD1|.
TGCGCCAGCAGCCCGGACAGGGACTATGGCTACACCTTC
CASSPDRDYGYTF
>TRBV2|TRBJ1-5|TRBD1|.
TGTGCCAGCAGAGACAGGGGGGGGCAGCCCCAGCATTTT
CASRDRGGQPQHF
>TRBV4-1|TRBJ2-5|TRBD2|few
TGCGCCAGCAGCCCTGTGAGGCGGGGGGGCAGAGAGACCCAGTACTTC
CASSPVRRGGRETQYF
>TRBV4-3|TRBJ2-1|TRBD1|few
TGCGCCAGCAGCAGTATCGGGACAGGGGATTACAATGAGCAGTTCTTC
CASSSIGTGDYNEQFF
>TRBV11-3|TRBJ2-2|TRBD2|few
TGTGCCAGCGGGGTCCCAGCGGGGGGGCCTAATACCGGGGAGCTGTTTTTT
CASGVPAGGPNTGELFF
>TRBV19|TRBJ1-4|.|few
TGTGCCAGTAACGAGCCCTATAATGAAAAACTGTTTTTT
CASNEPYNEKLFF
>TRBV18|TRBJ1-2|TRBD1|few
TGTGCCAGCTCACTGGGACAGATCGAGAGAACAAACTATGGCTACACCTTC
CASSLGQIERTNYGYTF
>TRBV9|TRBJ2-1|TRBD2|.
TGTGCCAGCAGCGCTTTCGGGACTAGAGACAATGAGCAGTTCTTC
CASSAFGTRDNEQFF
>TRBV10-3|TRBJ1-4|TRBD1|few
TGTGCCACCCGATCGGGACAGAACAATGAAAAACTGTTTTTT
CATRSGQNNEKLFF
>TRBV11-3|TRBJ2-3|TRBD2|.
TGTGCCAGCAGCTTAGGTCTTAGCGGGGGGCCCACAGATACGCAGTATTTT
CASSLGLSGGPTDTQYF
>TRBV10-3|TRBJ2-3|TRBD2|.
TGTGCTGTAGCGGGCATCACAGATACGCAGTATTTT
CAVAGITDTQYF
>TRBV7-8|TRBJ1-2|TRBD1|few
TGTGCCAGCAGATCTAATCCCTTCAGGGGGCCGTCTAACTATGGCTACACCTTC
CASRSNPFRGPSNYGYTF
>TRBV7-9|TRBJ2-7|.|.
TGTGCCAGCACTCCCAGGGGGGCAGGGGCCTACGAGCAGTACTTC
CASTPRGAGAYEQYF
>TRBV7-9|TRBJ1-3|TRBD1|.
TGTGCCAGCAGCCCCTTCCTTGACAGGGTGAGAAACACCATATATTTT
CASSPFLDRVRNTIYF
>TRBV7-9|TRBJ2-1|TRBD1|.
TGTGCCAGCAGCTATTTCCGAGGGGACAGACAGACATATGAGCAGTTCTTC
CASSYFRGDRQTYEQFF
>TRBV4-3|TRBJ2-7|TRBD1|few
TGCGCCAGCAGCCGGACCGGGACAGGGGAGGTCTCCTACGAGCAGTACTTC
CASSRTGTGEVSYEQYF
>TRBV30|TRBJ1-1|.|few
TGTGCCTGGAGGCCACGGAGCTACACTGAAGCTTTCTTT
CAWRPRSYTEAFF
>TRBV28|TRBJ1-4|TRBD1|.
TGTGCCAGCAGTTTCCCGGGACAGGTTGGTGAAAAACTGTTTTTT
CASSFPGQVGEKLFF
>TRBV11-3|TRBJ2-1|.|.
TGTGCCAGCAGCACGGGACAAAACAATGAGCAGTTCTTC
CASSTGQNNEQFF
>TRBV5-8|TRBJ2-1|.|.
TGTGCCAGCAGCTGGGGGACTCCCAATGAGCAGTTCTTC
CASSWGTPNEQFF
>TRBV5-1|TRBJ2-5|TRBD2|.
TGCGCCAGCAGCTACCGGATGGTAGCGGGTGTTTCAGAGACCCAGTACTTC
CASSYRMVAGVSETQYF
>TRBV9|TRBJ1-1|.|.
TGTGCCAGCAGCGTAGACCAGGGGACGGACACTGAAGCTTTCTTT
CASSVDQGTDTEAFF
>TRBV7-9|TRBJ1-1|.|few
TGTGCCAGCAGCTTAGTGGGCACTTCCTACCCTGAAGCTTTCTTT
CASSLVGTSYPEAFF
>TRBV4-1|TRBJ2-5|TRBD2|.
TGCGCCAGCAGCCGCGGGACTAGAAGTCGAGAGACCCAGTACTTC
CASSRGTRSRETQYF
>TRBV9|TRBJ2-3|TRBD1|few
TGTGCCAGCAGCTCGGGACAGGGAGCGCGTATGGGGCAGTATTTT
CASSSGQGARMGQYF
>TRBV11-3|TRBJ2-7|.|.
TGTGCCAGCAGCCCCGCCGGGTCCAGGGGACGTAGGGAGCAGTACTTC
CASSPAGSRGRREQYF
>TRBV5-1|TRBJ2-5|TRBD1|few
TGCGCCAGCAGCAAGGGGGCCCAAGAGACCCAGTACTTC
CASSKGAQETQYF
>TRBV27|TRBJ2-7|.|.
TGTGCCAGCAGTTTCAGCCGGGGACTCTCCTACGAGCAGTACTTC
CASSFSRGLSYEQYF
>TRBV28|TRBJ2-1|.|.
TGTGCCGGGCAAGGCTTGGGTGAGCAGTTCTTC
CAGQGLGEQFF
>TRBV29-1|TRBJ1-2|.|few
TGCAGCGTGGAGGACACCGGAGGGGGCTACACCTTC
CSVEDTGGGYTF
>TRBV9|TRBJ2-5|TRBD2|few
TGTGCCAGCAGCTCTACTAGCGGGGGCGAGACCCAGTACTTC
CASSSTSGGETQYF
>TRBV11-2|TRBJ2-6|TRBD2|.
TGTGCCAGCGGGGAGGGCGCTGGGGCCAACGTCCTGACTTTC
CASGEGAGANVLTF
>TRBV11-2|TRBJ1-6|.|few
TGTGCCAGCAGCTCACCGACTCCAAGCTCCTATAATTCACCCCTCCACTTT
CASSSPTPSSYNSPLHF
>TRBV6-5|TRBJ1-1|.|.
TGTGCCAGCAGTTACTCAGAGGGATTGAGCACTGAAGCTTTCTTT
CASSYSEGLSTEAFF
>TRBV5-1|TRBJ1-6|.|.
TGCGCCAGCAGCCCGGATGGCTCGCGGGGCGCACCCCTCCACTTT
CASSPDGSRGAPLHF
>TRBV18|TRBJ2-2|.|.
TGTGCCAGCTCACCAAGGCCGGACAGATTGAACACCGGGGAGCTGTTTTTT
CASSPRPDRLNTGELFF
>TRBV6-1|TRBJ2-3|TRBD2|.
TGTGCCAGCAGTGCTGGGACTAGCGGGGGAGATACGCAGTATTTT
CASSAGTSGGDTQYF
>TRBV25-1|TRBJ2-2|TRBD1|few
TGTGCCAGCAGTGAATGGGACAGGGGGCAGGACACCGGGGAGCTGTTTTTT
CASSEWDRGQDTGELFF
>TRBV5-4|TRBJ2-3|.|few
TGTGCCAGCAGCTTCCTAGACAGGAGTAGCACAGATACGCAGTATTTT
CASSFLDRSSTDTQYF
>TRBV27|TRBJ2-2|.|few
TGTGCCAGCAGTTTCCAGACTAAAGCCGGGGAGCTGTTTTTT
CASSFQTKAGELFF
>TRBV7-2|TRBJ2-7|.|.
TGTGCCAGCAGCTCACTCATCTCCTACGAGCAGTACTTC
CASSSLISYEQYF
>TRBV2|TRBJ2-5|TRBD2|few
TGTGCCAGCAGTGAAAAGAGACTAGCGGGGGGCCCGCAAGAGACCCAGTACTTC
CASSEKRLAGGPQETQYF
>TRBV5-3|TRBJ1-1|.|.
TGTGCCAGGCACACCACCTCTCGAGGCACTGAAGCTTTCTTT
CARHTTSRGTEAFF
>TRBV18|TRBJ1-1|.|.
TGTGCCAGCTCACCACCGAGGATCTCTGCCGAAGCTTTCTTT
CASSPPRISAEAFF
>TRBV9|TRBJ1-2|TRBD1|.
TGTGCCAGCAGCGTCTCGACAGGGAGCTATGGCTACACCTTC
CASSVSTGSYGYTF